The TCR beta chain under discussion was sequenced for a study of T cells in Graves' hyperthyroidism and ophthalmopathy. J gave up 5 bases and V 5 bases, and 10 bases lay outside the gene matches. This CDR3 spans 16 amino acids. Germline-derived CDR1 and CDR2 are SGHTA and FQGNSA. Comments on this clonotype: The antigen remains unidentified. A much larger clone lies one base from this, so it may be a read error.

General study points: Clonotypes that were expanded in thyroid above 0.001 mostly appeared in blood too. Ophthalmopathy got predicted by the model a median approximately 6.3 months before its onset.

On the basis of clinical symptoms, serum thyroxine and TRAb, thyroid ultrasound and orbital computed tomography, diagnoses were made. The PBMCs were taken from roughly 9.3 ml of fresh peripheral blood. The CDR3 regions of TCR beta were amplified from RNA transcripts. The TCR CDR3 first-round RT-PCR relied on the HTBI primer set. TCRdb independently ran MiXCR on the multiplex PCR reads; one entry per CDR3 protein. The top ten hold over 15% of the sample, which has around 700,000 distinct CDR3 sequences, around a sixth seen once. The sample consisted of blood. The clonotype originates from a woman aged 50 to 65 with Graves' hyperthyroidism that later progressed to Graves' ophthalmopathy. This chain uses TRBV7-2 with TRBJ2-1; 9 positions match TRBD2. This chain's CDR3 is CASSQSAGGFNNEQFF. The CDR3 DNA reads TGTGCCAGCAGCCAGTCTGCGGGGGGGTTCAACAATGAGCAGTTCTTC. The variable domain in full, with the rest retrieved from reference TRBV7-2 and TRBJ2-1, is GAGVSQSPSNKVTEKGKDVELRCDPISGHTALYWYRQSLGQGLEFLIYFQGNSAPDKSGLPSDRFSAERTGGSVSTLTIQRTQQEDSAVYLCASSQSAGGFNNEQFFGPGTRLTVL.